This T cell receptor beta chain was identified during a study of blood T cell repertoires in COVID-19. Assay used: immunoSEQ multiplex PCR; TCRdb lists only in-frame clones, some missing. The data show 270,000 or so clones, 85% to 90% seen once. The CDR3 sequence is 12 residues long. Germline assignment: CDR1 SEHNR and CDR2 FQNEAQ (reference sequence). V was pared by 1 base and J by 5 bases, with 6 bases between. The sequence derives from a man aged 35 to 55 with acute or convalescent COVID-19. The sequenced sample consisted of peripheral blood. The chain has TRBV7-9 and TRBJ2-7; D not resolved. The CDR3 sequence is CASSLGVNEQYF. CDR3 DNA sequence: TGTGCCAGCAGCTTAGGCGTGAACGAGCAGTACTTC.